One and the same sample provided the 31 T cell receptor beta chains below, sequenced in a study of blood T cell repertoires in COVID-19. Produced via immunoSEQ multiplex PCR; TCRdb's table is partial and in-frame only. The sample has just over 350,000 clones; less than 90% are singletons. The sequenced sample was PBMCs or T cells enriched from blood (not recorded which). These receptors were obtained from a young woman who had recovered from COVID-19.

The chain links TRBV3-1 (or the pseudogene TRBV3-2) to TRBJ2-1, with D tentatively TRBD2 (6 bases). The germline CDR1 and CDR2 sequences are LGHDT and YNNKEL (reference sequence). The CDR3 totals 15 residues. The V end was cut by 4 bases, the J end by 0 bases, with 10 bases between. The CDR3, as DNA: TGTGCCAGCAGCCCGACTAGGAGCTCCTACAATGAGCAGTTCTTC. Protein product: CASSPTRSSYNEQFF.

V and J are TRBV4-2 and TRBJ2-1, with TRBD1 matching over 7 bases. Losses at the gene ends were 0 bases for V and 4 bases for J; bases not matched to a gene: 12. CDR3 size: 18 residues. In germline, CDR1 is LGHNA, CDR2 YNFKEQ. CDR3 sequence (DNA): TGTGCCAGCAGCCAAGAAGATATTGTGGGACAGAGTTACAATGAGCAGTTCTTC. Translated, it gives CASSQEDIVGQSYNEQFF.

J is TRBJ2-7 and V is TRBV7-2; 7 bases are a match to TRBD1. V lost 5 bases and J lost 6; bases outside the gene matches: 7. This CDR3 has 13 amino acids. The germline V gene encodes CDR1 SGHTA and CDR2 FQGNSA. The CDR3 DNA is TGTGCCAGCAGCCGCCCGACAGGGTCCGAGCAGTACTTC. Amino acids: CASSRPTGSEQYF.

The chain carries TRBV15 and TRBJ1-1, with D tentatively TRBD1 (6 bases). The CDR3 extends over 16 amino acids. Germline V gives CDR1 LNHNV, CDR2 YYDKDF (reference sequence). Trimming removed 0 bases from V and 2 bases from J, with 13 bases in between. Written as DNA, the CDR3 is TGTGCCACCAGCAGAGATCGCGGACAGTTCAACACTGAAGCTTTCTTT. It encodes CATSRDRGQFNTEAFF.

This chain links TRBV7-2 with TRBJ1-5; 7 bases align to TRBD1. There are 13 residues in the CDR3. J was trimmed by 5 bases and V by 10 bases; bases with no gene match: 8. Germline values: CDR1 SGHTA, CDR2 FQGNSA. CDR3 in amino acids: CATGGQSYQPQHF. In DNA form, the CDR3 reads TGTGCCACCGGGGGACAGTCCTATCAGCCCCAGCATTTT.

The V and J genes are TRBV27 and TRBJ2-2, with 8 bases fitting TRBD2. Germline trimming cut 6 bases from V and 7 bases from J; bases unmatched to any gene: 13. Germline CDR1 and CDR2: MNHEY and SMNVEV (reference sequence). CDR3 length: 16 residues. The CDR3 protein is CASSHRIAGLIGELFF. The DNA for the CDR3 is TGTGCCAGCAGCCACCGGATAGCGGGATTGATCGGGGAGCTGTTTTTT.

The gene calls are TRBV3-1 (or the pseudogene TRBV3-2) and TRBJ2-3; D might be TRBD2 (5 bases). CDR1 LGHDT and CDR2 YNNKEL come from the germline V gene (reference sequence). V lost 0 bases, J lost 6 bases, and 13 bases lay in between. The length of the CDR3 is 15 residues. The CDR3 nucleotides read TGTGCCAGCAGCCAAGAGTCGGTAGGAGGCGATACGCAGTATTTT. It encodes CASSQESVGGDTQYF.

Here the CDR3 reads CASRQSVARSYEQYF. CDR3 bases: TGTGCCAGCAGGCAAAGCGTGGCACGTTCCTACGAGCAGTACTTC. The rearrangement links TRBV28 to TRBJ2-7; D is ambiguous. This CDR3 contains 15 residues. Germline loops: CDR1 MDHEN, CDR2 SYDVKM. V shed 6 bases and J shed 1 base, with 16 bases lying between them.

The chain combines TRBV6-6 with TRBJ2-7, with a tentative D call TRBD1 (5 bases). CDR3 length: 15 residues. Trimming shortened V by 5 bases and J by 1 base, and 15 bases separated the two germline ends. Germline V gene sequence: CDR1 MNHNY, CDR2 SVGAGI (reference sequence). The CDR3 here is CASSRRVQSSYEQYF. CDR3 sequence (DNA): TGTGCCAGCAGTCGCAGGGTTCAAAGTTCCTACGAGCAGTACTTC.

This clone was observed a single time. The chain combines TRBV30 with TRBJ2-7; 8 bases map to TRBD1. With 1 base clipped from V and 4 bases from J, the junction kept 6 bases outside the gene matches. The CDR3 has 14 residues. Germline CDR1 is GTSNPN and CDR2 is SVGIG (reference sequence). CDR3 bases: TGTGCCTGGAGTGCGGACAGGGAATTGTACGAGCAGTACTTC. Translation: CAWSADRELYEQYF.

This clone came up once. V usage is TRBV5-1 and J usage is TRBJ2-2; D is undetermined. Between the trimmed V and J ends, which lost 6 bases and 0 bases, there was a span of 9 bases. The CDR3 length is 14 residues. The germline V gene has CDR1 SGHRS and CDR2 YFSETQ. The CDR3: CASNSQANTGELFF. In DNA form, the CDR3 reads TGCGCCAGCAACAGCCAGGCGAACACCGGGGAGCTGTTTTTT.

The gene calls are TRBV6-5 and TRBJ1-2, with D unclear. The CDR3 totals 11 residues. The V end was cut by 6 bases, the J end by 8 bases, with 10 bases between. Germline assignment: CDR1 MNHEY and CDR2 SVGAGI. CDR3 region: CASSEGFGYTF. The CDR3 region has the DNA TGTGCCAGCAGCGAGGGTTTCGGCTACACCTTC.

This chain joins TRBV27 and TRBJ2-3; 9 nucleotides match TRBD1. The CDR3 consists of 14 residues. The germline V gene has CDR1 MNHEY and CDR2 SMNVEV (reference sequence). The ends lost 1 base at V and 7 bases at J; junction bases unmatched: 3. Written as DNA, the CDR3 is TGTGCCAGCAGTTTATGGGACAGGGTAAATACGCAGTATTTT. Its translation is CASSLWDRVNTQYF.

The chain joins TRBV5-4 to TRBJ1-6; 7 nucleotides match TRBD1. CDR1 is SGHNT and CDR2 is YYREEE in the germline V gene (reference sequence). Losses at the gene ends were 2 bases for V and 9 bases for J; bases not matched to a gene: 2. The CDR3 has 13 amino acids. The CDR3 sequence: CASSFDRVSPLHF. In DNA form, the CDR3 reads TGTGCCAGCAGCTTCGACAGGGTTTCACCCCTCCACTTT.

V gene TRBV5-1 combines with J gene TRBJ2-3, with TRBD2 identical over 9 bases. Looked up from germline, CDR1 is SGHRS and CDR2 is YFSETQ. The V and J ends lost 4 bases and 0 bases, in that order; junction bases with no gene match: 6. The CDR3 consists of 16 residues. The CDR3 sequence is CASSGLTSGSTDTQYF. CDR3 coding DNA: TGCGCCAGCAGCGGACTGACTAGCGGTAGCACAGATACGCAGTATTTT. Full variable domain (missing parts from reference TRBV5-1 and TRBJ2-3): KAGVTQTPRYLIKTRGQQVTLSCSPISGHRSVSWYQQTPGQGLQFLFEYFSETQRNKGNFPGRFSGRQFSNSRSEMNVSTLELGDSALYLCASSGLTSGSTDTQYFGPGTRLTVL.

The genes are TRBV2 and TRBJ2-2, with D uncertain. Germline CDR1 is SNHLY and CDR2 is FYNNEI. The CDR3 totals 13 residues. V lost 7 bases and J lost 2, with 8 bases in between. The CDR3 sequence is CASTLENTGELFF. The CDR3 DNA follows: TGTGCCAGCACGCTAGAAAACACCGGGGAGCTGTTTTTT. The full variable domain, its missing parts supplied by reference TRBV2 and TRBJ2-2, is EPEVTQTPSHQVTQMGQEVILRCVPISNHLYFYWYRQILGQKVEFLVSFYNNEISEKSEIFDDQFSVERPDGSNFTLKIRSTKLEDSAMYFCASTLENTGELFFGEGSRLTVL.

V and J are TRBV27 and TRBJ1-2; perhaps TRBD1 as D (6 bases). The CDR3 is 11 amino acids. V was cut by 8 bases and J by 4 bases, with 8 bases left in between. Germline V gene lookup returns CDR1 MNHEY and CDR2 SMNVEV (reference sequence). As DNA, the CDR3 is TGTGCCAGCGGACAGACCTATGGCTACACCTTC. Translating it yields CASGQTYGYTF.

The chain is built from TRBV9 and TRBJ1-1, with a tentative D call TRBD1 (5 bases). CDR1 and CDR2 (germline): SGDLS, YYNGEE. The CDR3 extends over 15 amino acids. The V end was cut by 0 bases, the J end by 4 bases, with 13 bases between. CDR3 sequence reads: CASSVDGRGGTEAFF. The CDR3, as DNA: TGTGCCAGCAGCGTAGATGGCCGCGGGGGCACTGAAGCTTTCTTT.

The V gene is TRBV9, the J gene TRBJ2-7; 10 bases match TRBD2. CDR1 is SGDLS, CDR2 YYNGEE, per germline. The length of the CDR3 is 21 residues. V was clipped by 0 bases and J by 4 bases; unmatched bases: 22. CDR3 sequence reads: CASSVAWYELAGSDPAYEQYF. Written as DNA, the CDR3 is TGTGCCAGCAGCGTAGCTTGGTACGAACTAGCGGGATCCGATCCGGCTTACGAGCAGTACTTC.

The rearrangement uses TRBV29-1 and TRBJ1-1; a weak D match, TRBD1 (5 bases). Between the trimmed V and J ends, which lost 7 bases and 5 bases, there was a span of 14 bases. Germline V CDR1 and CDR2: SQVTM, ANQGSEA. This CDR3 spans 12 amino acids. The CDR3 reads CSATPQGTEAFF. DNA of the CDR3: TGCAGCGCCACCCCGCAGGGAACTGAAGCTTTCTTT.

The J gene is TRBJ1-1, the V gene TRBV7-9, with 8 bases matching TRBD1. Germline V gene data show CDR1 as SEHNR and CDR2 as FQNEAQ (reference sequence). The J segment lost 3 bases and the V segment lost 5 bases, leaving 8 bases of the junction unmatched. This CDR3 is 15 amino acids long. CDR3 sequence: CASSPGTGTDTEAFF. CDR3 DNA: TGTGCCAGCAGCCCCGGGACAGGAACTGACACTGAAGCTTTCTTT.

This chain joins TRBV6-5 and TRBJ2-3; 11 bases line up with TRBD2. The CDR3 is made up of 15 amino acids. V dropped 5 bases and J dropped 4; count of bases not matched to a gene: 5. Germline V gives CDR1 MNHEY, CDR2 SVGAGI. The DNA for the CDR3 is TGTGCCAGCAGTCCGACTAGCGGGATTCCAGATACGCAGTATTTT. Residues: CASSPTSGIPDTQYF.

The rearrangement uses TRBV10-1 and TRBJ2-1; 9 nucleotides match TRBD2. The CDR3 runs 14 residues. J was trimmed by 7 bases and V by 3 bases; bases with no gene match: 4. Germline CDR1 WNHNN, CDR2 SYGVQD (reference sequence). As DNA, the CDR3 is TGCGCCAGCAGTGAAGCGGGGGGTGGAAATGAGCAGTTCTTC. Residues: CASSEAGGGNEQFF.

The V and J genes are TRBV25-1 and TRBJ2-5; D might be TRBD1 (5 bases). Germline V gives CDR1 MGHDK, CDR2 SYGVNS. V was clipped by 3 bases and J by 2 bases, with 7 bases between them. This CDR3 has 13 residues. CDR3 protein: CASSEAGQETQYF. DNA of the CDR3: TGTGCCAGCAGTGAGGCAGGGCAAGAGACCCAGTACTTC.

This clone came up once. In DNA, the CDR3 is TGTGCCACCAGCAGAGAAGGACTAGCGGGAGTAAGGGCCGGGGAGCTGTTTTTT. It yields the protein CATSREGLAGVRAGELFF. The chain combines TRBV15 with TRBJ2-2; TRBD2 aligns across 13 bases. CDR1 and CDR2 (germline): LNHNV, YYDKDF (reference sequence). The CDR3 sequence is 18 residues long. V lost 0 bases and J lost 6; bases outside the gene matches: 7.

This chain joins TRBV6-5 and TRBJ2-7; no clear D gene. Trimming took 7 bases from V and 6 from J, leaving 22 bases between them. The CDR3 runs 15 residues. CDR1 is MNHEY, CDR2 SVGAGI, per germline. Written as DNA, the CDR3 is TGTGCCAGCACCCGGTCCCTGCTGAGCCCGAGCGAGCAGTACTTC. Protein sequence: CASTRSLLSPSEQYF.

DNA of the CDR3: TGTGCCAGCAGTTCCTCGGGACTCCACAATGAGCAGTTCTTC. This codes for CASSSSGLHNEQFF. The chain links TRBV27 to TRBJ2-1, with D possibly being TRBD2 (6 bases). This CDR3 spans 14 amino acids. V lost 4 bases and J 5 bases, leaving 12 bases between the germline ends. Germline V gene lookup returns CDR1 MNHEY and CDR2 SMNVEV (reference sequence).

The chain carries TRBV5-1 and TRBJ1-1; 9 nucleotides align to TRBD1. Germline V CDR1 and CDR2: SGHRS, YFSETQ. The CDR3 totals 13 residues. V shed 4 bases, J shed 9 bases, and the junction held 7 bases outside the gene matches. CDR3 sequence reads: CASSIDRGGQAFF. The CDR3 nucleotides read TGCGCCAGCAGCATCGACAGGGGGGGACAAGCTTTCTTT.

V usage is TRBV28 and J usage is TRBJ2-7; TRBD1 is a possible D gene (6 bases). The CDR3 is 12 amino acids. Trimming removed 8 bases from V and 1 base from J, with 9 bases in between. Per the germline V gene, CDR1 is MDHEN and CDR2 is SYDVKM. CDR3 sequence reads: CASQTGSYEQYF. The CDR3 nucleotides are TGTGCCAGCCAGACAGGTTCCTACGAGCAGTACTTC.

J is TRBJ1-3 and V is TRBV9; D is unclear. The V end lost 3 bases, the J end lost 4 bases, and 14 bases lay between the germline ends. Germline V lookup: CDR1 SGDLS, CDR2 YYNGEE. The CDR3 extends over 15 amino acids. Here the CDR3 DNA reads TGTGCCAGCAGCGCCCCACGAGGGCCAGGAAACACCATATATTTT. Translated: CASSAPRGPGNTIYF.

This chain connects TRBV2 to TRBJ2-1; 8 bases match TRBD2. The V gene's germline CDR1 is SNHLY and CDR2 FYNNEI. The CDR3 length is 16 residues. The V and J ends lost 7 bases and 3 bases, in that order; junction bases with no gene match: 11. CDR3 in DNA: TGTGCCAGCACCCAACGGGGTCTAGCGGGCTACAATGAGCAGTTCTTC. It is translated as CASTQRGLAGYNEQFF. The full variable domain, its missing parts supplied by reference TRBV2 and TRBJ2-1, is EPEVTQTPSHQVTQMGQEVILRCVPISNHLYFYWYRQILGQKVEFLVSFYNNEISEKSEIFDDQFSVERPDGSNFTLKIRSTKLEDSAMYFCASTQRGLAGYNEQFFGPGTRLTVL.